The 23 T cell receptor beta chains below come from one sample, sequenced in a study of T cell clusters in autoimmune cytopenias. TRB was amplified from roughly 270 ng of peripheral blood genomic DNA per sample. Multiplex touch-down PCR amplified TRB using TRB-A and TRB-B pools in one tube. TCRdb re-called the multiplex PCR reads; one entry per CDR3 protein, DNA not given. The listing records fewer than 3,000 distinct CDR3 sequences. Sequenced: peripheral blood. These receptor sequences come from a human donor with an autoimmune cytopenia or autoimmune hepatitis (not recorded which).

By frequency, this clonotype is medium-sized. This sequence joins TRBV15 and TRBJ1-5; the TRBD1 assignment by TCRdb is unverifiable without DNA. This CDR3 has 15 residues. CDR1 and CDR2 (germline): LNHNV, YYDKDF (reference sequence). The CDR3 loop is CATSADRSLNQPQHF.

By frequency, this clonotype registers medium-sized. The chain couples TRBV27 to TRBJ1-4; TCRdb proposes TRBD1, but this gene call is untestable without DNA. Germline CDR1 MNHEY, CDR2 SMNVEV (reference sequence). This CDR3 region has 14 residues. This CDR3 reads CASSLTGAGEKLFF.

This clonotype ranks as medium-sized in terms of frequency. The chain couples TRBV27 to TRBJ1-1. The CDR3 extends over 14 amino acids. Germline loops: CDR1 MNHEY, CDR2 SMNVEV (reference sequence). The CDR3 loop is CASSRTLLNTEAFF.

This clonotype ranks as medium-sized in terms of frequency. The chain joins TRBV6-5 to TRBJ2-1; TCRdb proposes TRBD2, but this gene call is untestable without DNA. CDR1 MNHEY and CDR2 SVGAGI come from the germline V gene. The length of the CDR3 is 17 residues. The CDR3 loop reads CASSYSTTSGRGNEQFF.

By frequency, this clonotype registers medium-sized. The CDR3 sequence is CASRGSLNYGYTF. This chain uses TRBV19 with TRBJ1-2. From germline, CDR1 is LNHDA and CDR2 SQIVND (reference sequence). The CDR3 contains 13 residues.

This clonotype is classed as medium-sized by frequency. The CDR3 sequence: CASSIGGTNTEAFF. The chain has TRBV19 and TRBJ1-1. CDR3 length equals 14 residues. Germline loops: CDR1 LNHDA, CDR2 SQIVND (reference sequence).

This clonotype is labeled medium-sized (0.01 to 0.1%) based on frequency. This sequence joins TRBV19 and TRBJ2-7; checking the TCRdb D call of TRBD2 is not possible without DNA. Germline V gives CDR1 LNHDA, CDR2 SQIVND (reference sequence). CDR3 size: 15 residues. The CDR3 sequence: CASSRAHGTSLEQYF.

In terms of frequency, this clonotype is medium-sized. The chain joins TRBV30 to TRBJ2-6. Germline lookup yields CDR1 GTSNPN and CDR2 SVGIG (reference sequence). The CDR3 is 18 amino acids. The CDR3 loop is CAWSGGVPPRTGANVLTF.

By frequency, this clonotype registers medium-sized. The CDR3 loop reads CASSVDTSGNTIYF. The J gene is TRBJ1-3, the V gene TRBV19; TCRdb selects TRBD1, and the lack of DNA leaves this call unchecked. Germline CDR1 and CDR2: LNHDA and SQIVND (reference sequence). This CDR3 contains 14 residues. The full variable domain, completed using reference TRBV19 and TRBJ1-3, is DGGITQSPKYLFRKEGQNVTLSCEQNLNHDAMYWYRQDPGQGLRLIYYSQIVNDFQKGDIAEGYSVSREKKESFPLTVTSAQKNPTAFYLCASSVDTSGNTIYFGEGSWLTVV.

By frequency, this clonotype registers medium-sized. The V call is TRBV6-6, the J call TRBJ2-7. CDR1 is MNHNY and CDR2 is SVGAGI in the germline V gene (reference sequence). This CDR3 is built from 13 residues. CDR3 protein: CASSFQVSHEQYF.

This clonotype is called medium-sized based on its frequency. The J gene is TRBJ2-6, the V gene TRBV6-5. CDR1 and CDR2 from the germline V gene are MNHEY and SVGAGI. This CDR3 region has 15 residues. The chain's CDR3 is CASSYPSSGANVLTF.

This clonotype is called medium-sized based on its frequency. The gene calls are TRBV6-2 or TRBV6-3 and TRBJ1-5; TCRdb's D gene call, TRBD1, goes unchecked for lack of DNA. The CDR3 sequence is 15 residues long. Germline V CDR1 and CDR2: MNHEY, SVGEGT. CDR3 protein: CASRFSGGGNQPQHF.

Its frequency marks this clonotype as medium-sized. The chain employs TRBV6-5 and TRBJ2-5; checking the TCRdb D call of TRBD1 is not possible without DNA. The V gene's germline CDR1 is MNHEY and CDR2 SVGAGI. The CDR3 has 16 amino acids. CDR3 sequence reads: CASSYALTHRRETQYF.

Considering frequency, this clonotype is medium-sized. The genes are TRBV6-6 and TRBJ2-7; as DNA is missing, the TRBD2 call by TCRdb cannot be tested. CDR1 and CDR2 (germline): MNHNY, SVGAGI (reference sequence). CDR3 size: 16 residues. Here the CDR3 reads CASRRGLAGKTYEQYF.

Considering frequency, this clonotype is medium-sized. The V call is TRBV19, the J call TRBJ2-3; TCRdb selects TRBD1, and the lack of DNA leaves this call unchecked. The V gene's germline CDR1 is LNHDA and CDR2 SQIVND (reference sequence). The CDR3 loop spans 17 amino acids. The CDR3 protein is CASSPWNRGGDTDTQYF.

This clonotype registers medium-sized (0.01 to 0.1%) by frequency. Here the CDR3 reads CASSYGGGGNEQFF. The gene calls are TRBV6-5 and TRBJ2-1; TCRdb returns TRBD1, unconfirmable since there is no DNA. The germline gives CDR1 MNHEY, CDR2 SVGAGI. This CDR3 is 14 amino acids long.

Judged by frequency, this clonotype is medium-sized. This chain connects TRBV18 to TRBJ2-1; the D call of TRBD2 rests on TCRdb alone, since no DNA is present to check it. The CDR3 is 15 residues long. Germline CDR1 reads KGHSH; CDR2 reads LQKENI. The CDR3 here is CASSLSSGRGNEQFF.

By frequency, this clonotype registers medium-sized. V is TRBV11-1 and J is TRBJ2-1. The CDR3 contains 14 residues. CDR1 is SGHAT, CDR2 FQDESV, per germline (reference sequence). CDR3 amino acids: CASSLRGAYNEQFF.

Frequency places this clonotype as medium-sized. This chain uses TRBV30 with TRBJ2-7. The CDR3 runs 11 residues. The germline gives CDR1 GTSNPN, CDR2 SVGIG (reference sequence). The CDR3 protein is CAWKTSYEQYF.

The J gene is TRBJ2-6, the V gene TRBV12-3 or TRBV12-4; the D call from TCRdb, TRBD1, cannot be confirmed without DNA. The CDR3 is made up of 16 amino acids. CDR3 in amino acids: CASSNDREGGANVLTF.

Frequency places this clonotype as large. The CDR3 loop reads CSVGQGAYEQYF. The chain carries TRBV29-1 and TRBJ2-7; TCRdb's assignment of TRBD1 cannot be checked, as there is no DNA. CDR1 and CDR2 (germline): SQVTM, ANQGSEA. The CDR3 totals 12 residues.

This clonotype is deemed large by its frequency. The rearrangement links TRBV29-1 to TRBJ2-5; TCRdb proposes TRBD1, but this gene call is untestable without DNA. The CDR3 runs to 11 residues. The germline V gene encodes CDR1 SQVTM and CDR2 ANQGSEA. The CDR3 loop reads CSATEGETQYF. The whole variable domain, filled in from reference TRBV29-1 and TRBJ2-5, reads SAVISQKPSRDICQRGTSLTIQCQVDSQVTMMFWYRQQPGQSLTLIATANQGSEATYESGFVIDKFPISRPNLTFSTLTVSNMSPEDSSIYLCSATEGETQYFGPGTRLLVL.

Its frequency marks this clonotype as medium-sized. The V gene is TRBV6-5, the J gene TRBJ1-1; TCRdb proposes TRBD1, but this gene call is untestable without DNA. The V gene's germline CDR1 is MNHEY and CDR2 SVGAGI. The CDR3 has 16 amino acids. This CDR3 is CASSSGQVVLNTEAFF.